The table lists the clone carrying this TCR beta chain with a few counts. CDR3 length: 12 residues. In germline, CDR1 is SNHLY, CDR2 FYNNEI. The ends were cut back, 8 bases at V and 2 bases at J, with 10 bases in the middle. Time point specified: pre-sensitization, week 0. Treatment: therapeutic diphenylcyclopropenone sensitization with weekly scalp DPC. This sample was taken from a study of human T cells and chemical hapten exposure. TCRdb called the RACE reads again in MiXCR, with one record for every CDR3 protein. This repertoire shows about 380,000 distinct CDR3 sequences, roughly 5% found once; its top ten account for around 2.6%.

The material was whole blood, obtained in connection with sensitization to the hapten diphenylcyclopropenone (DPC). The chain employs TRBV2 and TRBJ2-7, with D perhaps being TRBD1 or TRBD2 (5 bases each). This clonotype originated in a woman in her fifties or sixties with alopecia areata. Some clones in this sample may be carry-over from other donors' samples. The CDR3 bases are TGTGCCAGCGGGGACGGAACCTACGAGCAGTACTTC. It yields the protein CASGDGTYEQYF.